The present TCR beta chain was sequenced within a study of T-cell reconstitution after alpha-beta-depleted transplantation in children. During its preparation, the TCRbeta library received unique molecular identifiers. TCRdb recomputed calls from the PCR reads with MiXCR, one row per CDR3 protein. Of just under 250,000 distinct CDR3 sequences listed, 25% are singletons. The CDR3 has 17 amino acids. Between the trimmed V and J ends, which lost 3 bases and 1 base, there was a span of 21 bases. Germline V gene sequence: CDR1 DFQATT, CDR2 SNEGSKA (reference sequence). Study results and caveats: The high TCRbeta diversity at day 60 in some patients came from surviving recipient T cells and thymic progenitors. Newly produced T cells mostly accounted for T-cell counts and diversity one year post-transplant. Roughly two months post-transplant, alpha-beta T cells reportedly originated from several hundred graft clones that had expanded.

Concerning this clonotype itself: The antigen is undetermined.

This specimen consisted of PBMCs, obtained before TCRalphabeta/CD19-depleted stem cell transplant. The sequence was collected from a girl aged 2 to 10 with Fanconi anemia, due to receive a stem cell transplant. This chain joins TRBV20-1 and TRBJ2-5; no reliable D call. CDR3 in amino acids: CSASGVVALSPQETQYF. CDR3 DNA sequence: TGCAGTGCTAGCGGTGTTGTTGCGCTTTCTCCCCAAGAGACCCAGTACTTC.